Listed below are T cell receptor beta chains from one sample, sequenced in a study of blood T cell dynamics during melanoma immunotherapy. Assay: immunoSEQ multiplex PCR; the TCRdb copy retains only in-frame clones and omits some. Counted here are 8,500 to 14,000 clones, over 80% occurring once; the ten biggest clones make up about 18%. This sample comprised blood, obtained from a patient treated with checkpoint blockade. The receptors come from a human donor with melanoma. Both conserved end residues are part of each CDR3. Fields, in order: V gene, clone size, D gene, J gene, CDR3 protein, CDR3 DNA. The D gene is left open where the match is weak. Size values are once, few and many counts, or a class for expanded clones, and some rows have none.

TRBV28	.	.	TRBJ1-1	CASSLPGTGNAEAFF	TGTGCCAGCAGTTTACCGGGAACGGGTAACGCTGAAGCTTTCTTT
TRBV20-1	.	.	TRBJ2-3	CSAGRSGTQYF	TGCAGTGCTGGCCGTAGTGGTACGCAGTATTTT
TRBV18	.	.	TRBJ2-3	CASSPRPLTFSTDTQYF	TGTGCCAGCTCACCAAGGCCTCTAACCTTTAGCACAGATACGCAGTATTTT
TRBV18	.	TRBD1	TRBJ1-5	CASSSGQVSDNQPQHF	TGTGCCAGCTCATCGGGACAGGTATCGGACAATCAGCCCCAGCATTTT
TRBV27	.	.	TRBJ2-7	CASSPGQSYEQYF	TGTGCCAGCAGTCCCGGACAGAGCTACGAGCAGTACTTC
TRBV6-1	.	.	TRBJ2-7	CASSGIGKGIYEQYF	TGTGCCAGCAGCGGGATAGGGAAGGGGATCTACGAGCAGTACTTC
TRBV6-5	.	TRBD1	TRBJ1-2	CASSSRDSNYGYTF	TGTGCCAGCAGTTCCCGGGACAGTAACTATGGCTACACCTTC
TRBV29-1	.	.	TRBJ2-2	CSASTSRGKNTGELFF	TGCAGTGCCTCTACATCACGGGGGAAAAACACCGGGGAGCTGTTTTTT
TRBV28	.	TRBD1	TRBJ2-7	CASSRHGTAIYEQYF	TGTGCCAGCAGCCGGCACGGGACAGCCATCTACGAGCAGTACTTC
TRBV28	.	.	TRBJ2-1	CASSSRQGVNEQFF	TGTGCCAGCAGTTCCCGGCAGGGAGTTAATGAGCAGTTCTTC
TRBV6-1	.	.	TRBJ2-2	CASTLPANTGELFF	TGTGCCAGCACACTTCCCGCGAACACCGGGGAGCTGTTTTTT
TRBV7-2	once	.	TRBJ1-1	CASSLTKNTEAFF	TGTGCCAGCAGCTTAACGAAGAACACTGAAGCTTTCTTT
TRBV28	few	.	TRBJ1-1	CASSFGDTEAFF	TGTGCCAGCAGTTTTGGGGACACTGAAGCTTTCTTT
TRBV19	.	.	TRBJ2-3	CASRAWSASDDTQYF	TGTGCCAGCAGGGCTTGGTCGGCCTCTGATGATACGCAGTATTTT
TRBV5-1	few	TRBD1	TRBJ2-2	CASSMGQGADGELFF	TGCGCCAGCAGCATGGGACAGGGGGCCGACGGGGAGCTGTTTTTT
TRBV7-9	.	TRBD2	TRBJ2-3	CASSLGAGDETQYF	TGTGCCAGCAGCTTAGGTGCGGGGGACGAGACGCAGTATTTT
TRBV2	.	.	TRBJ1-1	CASAWEGRTEAFF	TGTGCCAGCGCCTGGGAGGGGCGGACTGAAGCTTTCTTT
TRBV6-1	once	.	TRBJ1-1	CASRAGALNTEAFF	TGTGCCAGCAGGGCAGGGGCTCTGAACACTGAAGCTTTCTTT
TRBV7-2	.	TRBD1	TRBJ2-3	CASSFRQGITDTQYF	TGTGCCAGCAGCTTCCGACAGGGGATCACAGATACGCAGTATTTT
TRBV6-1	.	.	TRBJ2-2	CASTPEGGPTGELFF	TGTGCCAGCACTCCGGAGGGGGGACCCACCGGGGAGCTGTTTTTT
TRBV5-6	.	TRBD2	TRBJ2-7	CASSRTSLLYGEQYF	TGTGCCAGCAGTCGGACTAGCCTTCTATATGGCGAGCAGTACTTC
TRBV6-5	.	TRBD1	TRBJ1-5	CASSSGGTGGQPQHF	TGTGCCAGCAGTTCCGGTGGGACAGGGGGACAGCCCCAGCATTTT
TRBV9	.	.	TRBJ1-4	CASSPSDGANEKLFF	TGTGCCAGCAGCCCCTCTGACGGGGCTAATGAAAAACTGTTTTTT
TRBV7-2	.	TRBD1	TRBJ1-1	CASSLQTGRTEAFF	TGTGCCAGCAGCTTACAGACAGGGCGGACTGAAGCTTTCTTT
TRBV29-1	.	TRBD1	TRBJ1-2	CSVEDPRDSPAGYTF	TGCAGCGTTGAAGATCCCCGGGACAGCCCAGCCGGCTACACCTTC
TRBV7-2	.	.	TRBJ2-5	CASSLGGGRETQYF	TGTGCCAGCAGCTTAGGCGGTGGGAGGGAGACCCAGTACTTC
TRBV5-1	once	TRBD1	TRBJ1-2	CASSLGTDRNGYTF	TGCGCCAGCAGCTTGGGGACGGACAGGAATGGCTACACCTTC
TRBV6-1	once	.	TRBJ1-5	CASSEARRDQPQHF	TGTGCCAGCAGTGAAGCGCGGAGGGATCAGCCCCAGCATTTT
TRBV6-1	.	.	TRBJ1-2	CASSAQGRYGYTF	TGTGCCAGCAGTGCCCAGGGGAGGTATGGCTACACCTTC
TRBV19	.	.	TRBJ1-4	CASSISQGREKLFF	TGTGCCAGTAGTATAAGTCAGGGAAGAGAAAAACTGTTTTTT
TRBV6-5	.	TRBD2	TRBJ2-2	CASSTLAGRTGELFF	TGTGCCAGCAGTACACTAGCGGGAAGGACCGGGGAGCTGTTTTTT